The T cell receptor beta chain described here comes from a study of T cell responses to AZD1222 COVID-19 vaccine. This CDR3 contains 16 residues. Germline trimming cut 3 bases from V and 4 bases from J; bases unmatched to any gene: 11. Per the germline V gene, CDR1 is SGHDT and CDR2 is YYEEEE. Sequenced by immunoSEQ multiplex PCR; TCRdb stores in-frame clones only, minus some. Here the sample spans about 56,000 clones, 75% to 90% being singletons. In its sample, this clone was seen a few times. This chain connects TRBV5-6 to TRBJ2-7, with 9 bases lining up with TRBD2. The material was peripheral blood, obtained on day 0 of AZD1222 vaccination. The clonotype comes from an adult in good health. The chain's CDR3 is CASSSAGTSWLYEQYF. The CDR3 nucleotides read TGTGCCAGCAGCTCCGCCGGGACTAGCTGGTTATACGAGCAGTACTTC.